Below, 19 T cell receptor beta chains from the same sample are listed, as sequenced in a study of identical twins. MiXCR, run by TCRdb on the 5' RACE reads, gives a single entry per CDR3 protein. The sample lists around 490,000 distinct CDR3 sequences; approximately 16% were seen once. These data were likewise used in another study, on yellow fever vaccine responses in identical twins.

The specimen sequenced was CD4+ T cells sorted from blood. The receptors were sampled from a woman in her late teens or twenties in good health.

The chain uses TRBV29-1 and TRBJ2-3; a weak D match, TRBD2 (7 bases). The CDR3 sequence is 15 residues long. Germline lookup yields CDR1 SQVTM and CDR2 ANQGSEA. V lost 7 bases and J 2 bases, leaving 19 bases between the germline ends. CDR3 in amino acids: CSDKGGGAITDTQYF. The CDR3 region has the DNA TGCAGCGACAAAGGGGGGGGGGCTATCACAGATACGCAGTATTTT.

This rearrangement joins TRBV18 to TRBJ2-5; 9 nucleotides align to TRBD2. Per germline, CDR1 KGHSH and CDR2 LQKENI. The CDR3 totals 19 residues. With V trimmed by 0 bases and J by 0 bases, 11 bases remained unmatched. The CDR3 reads CASSPPLVLAGTYQETQYF. CDR3 DNA sequence: TGTGCCAGCTCACCACCGCTTGTCCTAGCGGGAACTTACCAAGAGACCCAGTACTTC.

Many counts were recorded for this clonotype. The chain couples TRBV12-3 or TRBV12-4 to TRBJ2-1; TRBD1 matches 9 bases. Trimming cost V 6 bases and J 8 bases; bases outside gene matches: 5. This CDR3 is 13 amino acids long. CDR3 nucleotide sequence: TGTGCCAGCAGCCTGGACAGGGGCGATGAGCAGTTCTTC. Translated: CASSLDRGDEQFF.

This clonotype has more than one count but fewer than ten. V and J are TRBV24-1 and TRBJ2-7; 7 bases line up with TRBD1. Germline CDR1 is KGHDR and CDR2 is SFDVKD. V lost 4 bases, J lost 3 bases, and 8 bases stayed unmatched. The CDR3 is 15 amino acids. The CDR3 DNA sequence: TGTGCCACCAGTGACCCCCACGGGACAGACTACGAGCAGTACTTC. Amino acid sequence: CATSDPHGTDYEQYF.

This clonotype appeared many times. J is TRBJ2-1 and V is TRBV7-3; 10 nucleotides align to TRBD2. Germline V lookup: CDR1 SGHTA, CDR2 FQGTGA. CDR3 length equals 15 residues. V lost 4 bases, J lost 4 bases, and 4 bases stayed unmatched. The CDR3 DNA reads TGTGCCAGCAGCTCGGGACTAGCGACGTACAATGAGCAGTTCTTC. Translation gives CASSSGLATYNEQFF.

The chain couples TRBV5-1 to TRBJ2-6; no definite D call. This CDR3 comprises 15 residues. Deletions cut 6 bases from V and 2 bases from J, with 12 bases between. Germline lookup yields CDR1 SGHRS and CDR2 YFSETQ. CDR3 in amino acids: CASMYGVTGANVLTF. The CDR3 nucleotides read TGCGCCAGCATGTATGGTGTTACTGGGGCCAACGTCCTGACTTTC.

This clonotype has only a few counts. The CDR3 protein is CAISVRTSGRLNEQFF. The CDR3 coding sequence is TGTGCCATCAGTGTGAGGACTAGCGGGAGGCTCAATGAGCAGTTCTTC. V gene TRBV10-3 combines with J gene TRBJ2-1; 14 nucleotides line up with TRBD2. Trimming took 4 bases from V and 6 from J; bases not matched to a gene: 5. Germline-derived CDR1 and CDR2 are ENHRY and SYGVKD. This CDR3 has 16 residues.

The sample holds a few counts of this clonotype. This rearrangement joins TRBV7-8 to TRBJ2-5; 7 nucleotides agree with TRBD2. The germline gives CDR1 SGHVS, CDR2 FQNEAQ. V lost 2 bases to trimming and J lost 2 bases; unmatched junction nucleotides: 2. This CDR3 is 14 amino acids long. CDR3 protein: CASSLFSGQETQYF. Here the CDR3 DNA reads TGTGCCAGCAGCTTATTTAGCGGGCAAGAGACCCAGTACTTC.

The rearrangement joins TRBV10-3 to TRBJ1-2; a weak D match, TRBD1 (6 bases). The CDR3 loop spans 15 amino acids. Germline CDR1 is ENHRY and CDR2 is SYGVKD. The V end was cut by 0 bases, the J end by 8 bases, with 16 bases between. The CDR3 DNA reads as TGTGCCATCAGTGAGTCTACAGGGTCCTATGGAGGCTACACCTTC. Translated, it gives CAISESTGSYGGYTF.

This clonotype was picked up many times. The chain recombines TRBV29-1 with TRBJ2-7; D unclear. Trimming left V 0 bases short and J 0 bases short, with 12 bases between. The CDR3 contains 15 residues. From germline, CDR1 is SQVTM and CDR2 ANQGSEA. The DNA for the CDR3 is TGCAGCGTTGAAGAGGGCAGGCAGGACTCCTACGAGCAGTACTTC. Its translation: CSVEEGRQDSYEQYF.

This clonotype was seen a handful of times. The chain has TRBV11-2 and TRBJ2-5; D gene ambiguous. The CDR3 is 13 residues long. The germline V gene has CDR1 SGHAT and CDR2 FQNNGV. Trimming removed 2 bases from V and 5 bases from J, with 9 bases in between. CDR3: CASSLNPRETQYF. The CDR3 nucleotides are TGTGCCAGCAGCTTAAACCCGAGGGAGACCCAGTACTTC.

There are many counts of this clonotype. The gene calls are TRBV10-3 and TRBJ2-7; D may be TRBD1 (5 bases). Per the germline V gene, CDR1 is ENHRY and CDR2 is SYGVKD. The length of the CDR3 is 14 residues. Trimming removed 3 bases from V and 2 bases from J, with 11 bases in between. The CDR3 nucleotides are TGTGCCATCAGTGAAGGGGCCTGGGCCTACGAGCAGTACTTC. This translates into CAISEGAWAYEQYF.

The chain combines TRBV19 with TRBJ2-2; 9 bases map to TRBD1. This CDR3 has 15 residues. With 6 bases clipped from V and 7 bases from J, the junction kept 9 bases outside the gene matches. The germline gives CDR1 LNHDA, CDR2 SQIVND (reference sequence). CDR3: CASSRDRGGIGELFF. CDR3 DNA sequence: TGTGCCAGTAGCCGCGACAGGGGGGGAATCGGGGAGCTGTTTTTT.

V gene TRBV3-1 combines with J gene TRBJ2-2; D might be TRBD2 (6 bases). Germline assignment: CDR1 LGHDT and CDR2 YNNKEL (reference sequence). Trimming removed 4 bases at V and 7 bases at J, with 13 bases between. This CDR3 contains 14 residues. CDR3 residues: CASSPQGGHGELFF. CDR3 in DNA: TGTGCCAGCAGCCCGCAAGGAGGGCACGGGGAGCTGTTTTTT.

The chain joins TRBV25-1 to TRBJ1-2; D is unresolved. The germline V and J ends were trimmed by 4 bases and 8 bases, with 14 bases remaining between them. The germline V gene encodes CDR1 MGHDK and CDR2 SYGVNS. The CDR3 has 13 amino acids. The CDR3 DNA follows: TGTGCCAGCAGTGCATCCCAGGTGGGAGGCTACACCTTC. This encodes CASSASQVGGYTF.

The rearrangement uses TRBV14 and TRBJ2-5, with D unresolved. V dropped 1 base and J dropped 1 base, with 10 bases sitting between them. Germline CDR1 SGHDN, CDR2 FVKESK. This CDR3 comprises 15 residues. CDR3 in DNA: TGTGCCAGCAGCCAAGGTGGATTGCTCCAAGAGACCCAGTACTTC. This encodes CASSQGGLLQETQYF. Variable domain in full (rest from reference TRBV14 and TRBJ2-5): EAGVTQFPSHSVIEKGQTVTLRCDPISGHDNLYWYRRVMGKEIKFLLHFVKESKQDESGMPNNRFLAERTGGTYSTLKVQPAELEDSGVYFCASSQGGLLQETQYFGPGTRLLVL.

The rearrangement joins TRBV4-1 to TRBJ2-1; 7 bases are a match to TRBD1. CDR3 size: 15 residues. Germline CDR1 and CDR2: MGHRA and YSYEKL. V trimming: 1 base; J trimming: 5 bases; junction bases outside the gene matches: 5. The CDR3 sequence: CASSQVKGADNEQFF. For the CDR3, the DNA is TGCGCCAGCAGCCAAGTTAAGGGGGCGGACAATGAGCAGTTCTTC.

This clonotype has a handful of counts. This sequence joins TRBV9 and TRBJ2-5; D is perhaps TRBD2 (7 bases). The CDR3 length is 16 residues. Germline V gene sequence: CDR1 SGDLS, CDR2 YYNGEE. V was shortened by 0 bases and J by 1 base, with 13 bases between the two germline ends. The CDR3 loop is CASSVGTGGLQETQYF. The CDR3, as DNA: TGTGCCAGCAGCGTAGGTACGGGGGGCCTCCAAGAGACCCAGTACTTC.

This clonotype was picked up many times. V usage is TRBV5-6 and J usage is TRBJ2-7, with D perhaps assigned TRBD1 or TRBD2 (5 bases each). Looked up from germline, CDR1 is SGHDT and CDR2 is YYEEEE. The CDR3 has 13 amino acids. Trimming cost V 5 bases and J 0 bases, with 9 bases left between them. CDR3: CASRGTSSYEQYF. The CDR3 DNA follows: TGTGCCAGCAGGGGGACCAGCTCCTACGAGCAGTACTTC.